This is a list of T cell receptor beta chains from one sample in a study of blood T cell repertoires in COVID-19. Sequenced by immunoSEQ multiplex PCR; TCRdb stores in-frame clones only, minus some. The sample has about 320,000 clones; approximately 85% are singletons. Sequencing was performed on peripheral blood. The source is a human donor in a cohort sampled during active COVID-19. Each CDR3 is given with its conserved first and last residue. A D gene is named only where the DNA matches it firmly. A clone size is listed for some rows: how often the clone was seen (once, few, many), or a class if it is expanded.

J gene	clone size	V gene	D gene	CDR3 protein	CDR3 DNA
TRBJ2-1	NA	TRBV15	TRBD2	CATSRTRLAGYRSGEQFF	TGTGCCACCAGCAGAACGCGACTAGCGGGGTATCGGTCGGGTGAGCAGTTCTTC
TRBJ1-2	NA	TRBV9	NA	CASSVAGTANYGYTF	TGTGCCAGCAGCGTAGCAGGTACAGCTAACTATGGCTACACCTTC
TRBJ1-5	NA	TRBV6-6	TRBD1	CASSQRVGTDMHF	TGTGCCAGCAGTCAACGAGTTGGGACAGACATGCATTTT
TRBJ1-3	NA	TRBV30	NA	CAWRRGPSSGNTIYF	TGTGCCTGGAGAAGAGGTCCGAGCTCTGGAAACACCATATATTTT
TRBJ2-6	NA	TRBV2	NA	CANVDGLTPGANVLTF	TGTGCCAACGTGGACGGACTAACACCTGGGGCCAACGTCCTGACTTTC
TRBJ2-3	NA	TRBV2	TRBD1	CASIPGQGFTDTQYF	TGTGCCAGCATCCCGGGACAGGGGTTCACAGATACGCAGTATTTT
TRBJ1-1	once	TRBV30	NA	CAHSRGMNTEAFF	TGTGCCCATTCAAGGGGTATGAACACTGAAGCTTTCTTT
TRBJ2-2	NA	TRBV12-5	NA	CASGLIGTGELFF	TGTGCTAGTGGTTTGATCGGGACCGGGGAGCTGTTTTTT
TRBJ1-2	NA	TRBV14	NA	CASSDDMVRGYTF	TGTGCCAGCAGCGACGACATGGTACGTGGCTACACCTTC
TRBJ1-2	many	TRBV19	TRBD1	CASSPTGLLRGDYGYTF	TGTGCCAGTAGTCCGACAGGGTTGTTAAGGGGAGACTATGGCTACACCTTC
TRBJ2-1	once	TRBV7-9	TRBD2	CASSLGLAGDNEQFF	TGTGCCAGCAGCTTAGGACTAGCGGGAGACAATGAGCAGTTCTTC
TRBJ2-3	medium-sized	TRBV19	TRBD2	CASNLAGESGTDTQYF	TGTGCCAGCAACTTAGCGGGGGAGTCGGGCACAGATACGCAGTATTTT